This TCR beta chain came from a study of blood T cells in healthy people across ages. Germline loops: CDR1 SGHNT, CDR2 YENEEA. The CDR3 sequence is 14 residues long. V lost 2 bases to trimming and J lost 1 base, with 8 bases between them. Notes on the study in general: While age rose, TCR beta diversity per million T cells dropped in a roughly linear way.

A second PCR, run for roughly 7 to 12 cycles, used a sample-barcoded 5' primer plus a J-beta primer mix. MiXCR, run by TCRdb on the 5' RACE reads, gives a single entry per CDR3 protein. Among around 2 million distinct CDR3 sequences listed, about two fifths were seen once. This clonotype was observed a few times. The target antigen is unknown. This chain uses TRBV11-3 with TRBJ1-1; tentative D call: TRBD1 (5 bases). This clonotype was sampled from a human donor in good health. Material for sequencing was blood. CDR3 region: CASSLSRENTEAFF. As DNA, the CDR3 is TGTGCCAGCAGCTTATCCAGGGAGAACACTGAAGCTTTCTTT.